What follows are 2 T cell receptor beta chains derived from one specimen sequenced in a study of regulatory and conventional T cells in RAG deficiency. Genomic DNA came from blood regulatory T cells gated CD4+ CD25-high CD127-low. The data were produced by immunoSEQ multiplex PCR, yet TCRdb's version contains in-frame clones alone and is incomplete. The repertoire includes more than 9,000 clones, about 90% of them detected once, and about 1.2% sits in the top ten. This same sample was also part of a study on regulatory T cells. That report notes: The PCR used 52 TRBV and 13 TRBJ primers.

Sequences were obtained from Tregs sorted from blood. These receptors were obtained from a human donor in good health.

This clone was seen only a few times. The chain links TRBV5-4 to TRBJ1-1; D perhaps matches TRBD1 (5 bases). Germline CDR1 reads SGHNT; CDR2 reads YYREEE (reference sequence). This CDR3 region has 13 residues. Trimming removed 7 bases at V and 0 bases at J, with 10 bases between. The CDR3 is CASSGTMNTEAFF. The CDR3 DNA sequence: TGTGCCAGCTCAGGGACGATGAACACTGAAGCTTTCTTT. The full variable domain, rest sourced from reference TRBV5-4 and TRBJ1-1, is ETGVTQSPTHLIKTRGQQVTLRCSSQSGHNTVSWYQQALGQGPQFIFQYYREEENGRGNFPPRFSGLQFPNYSSELNVNALELDDSALYLCASSGTMNTEAFFGQGTRLTVV.

The chain carries TRBV11-2 and TRBJ1-2; 7 bases fit TRBD1. CDR1 and CDR2 (germline): SGHAT, FQNNGV. The CDR3 consists of 13 residues. Germline trimming cut 5 bases from V and 4 bases from J; bases unmatched to any gene: 4. The CDR3 here is CASSQGGVYGYTF. CDR3 DNA: TGTGCCAGCAGCCAGGGGGGGGTCTATGGCTACACCTTC.